A selection of T cell receptor beta chains follows, all from one sample in a study of blood T cells in healthy people across ages. MiXCR was run by TCRdb on the 5' RACE reads, yielding one entry per CDR3 protein. The top ten hold around 10% of the sample, which has about 1.6 million distinct CDR3 sequences, around 35% seen once. Material: blood. The receptors were sampled from a woman in her twenties or thirties in good health. The CDR3 runs from the conserved cysteine through the conserved F or W. The D gene is left open where the match is weak. For some rows the clone size is stated as once, few or many, or as a class when expanded; others skip it.

size: .; D: TRBD1; J: TRBJ1-2; V: TRBV15; DNA: TGTGCCACCAGCTCGTTACCCAGGGACAGGAATGGCTACACCTTC; CDR3: CATSSLPRDRNGYTF
size: few; D: .; J: TRBJ2-1; V: TRBV6-6; DNA: TGTGCCAGCAGTTATAGAGAGAGTGAGCAGTTCTTC; CDR3: CASSYRESEQFF
size: .; D: TRBD1; J: TRBJ1-2; V: TRBV18; DNA: TGTGCCAGCTCACCCACCCGACAGGGAGGAGGCTACACCTTC; CDR3: CASSPTRQGGGYTF
size: many; D: .; J: TRBJ1-2; V: TRBV12-3/TRBV12-4; DNA: TGTGCCAGCAGTTTCTCCAGACAGACTAACTATGGCTACACCTTC; CDR3: CASSFSRQTNYGYTF
size: .; D: TRBD1; J: TRBJ2-7; V: TRBV28; DNA: TGTGCCAGCAGTCTGCCGGGACAGGGGTTGCCGTACTTC; CDR3: CASSLPGQGLPYF
size: few; D: .; J: TRBJ2-7; V: TRBV12-3/TRBV12-4; DNA: TGTGCCAGCAGTTTTTGGGACGGCTCCTACGAGCAGTACTTC; CDR3: CASSFWDGSYEQYF
size: .; D: .; J: TRBJ1-2; V: TRBV29-1; DNA: TGCAGCGCCAAAACAGGGACCACCTATGGCTACACCTTC; CDR3: CSAKTGTTYGYTF
size: .; D: .; J: TRBJ1-2; V: TRBV12-3/TRBV12-4; DNA: TGTGCCAGCAAACCGGGGCGGCTCGTCTATGGCTACACCTTC; CDR3: CASKPGRLVYGYTF
size: .; D: TRBD1; J: TRBJ2-3; V: TRBV29-1; DNA: TGCAGCGTCGGACAGGGGCTACGCACAGATACGCAGTATTTT; CDR3: CSVGQGLRTDTQYF
size: .; D: TRBD1; J: TRBJ1-6; V: TRBV5-5; DNA: TGTGCCAGCAGCTTGAGGGGACAGGGGGTCAATTCACCCCTCCACTTT; CDR3: CASSLRGQGVNSPLHF
size: few; D: TRBD2; J: TRBJ2-1; V: TRBV5-1; DNA: TGCGCCAGCAGCTTGACTAGCGGGAGCCACTACAATGAGCAGTTCTTC; CDR3: CASSLTSGSHYNEQFF
size: .; D: .; J: TRBJ2-2; V: TRBV28; DNA: TGTGCCAGCAGTCGCCCCGGGGAGCTGTTTTTT; CDR3: CASSRPGELFF
size: .; D: TRBD2; J: TRBJ2-1; V: TRBV5-1; DNA: TGCGCCAGCAGCATTAGCGGGGAGCTATGGGAGCAGTTCTTC; CDR3: CASSISGELWEQFF
size: .; D: .; J: TRBJ1-1; V: TRBV6-1; DNA: TGTGCCAGCAAAGTTCCCGAGAACACTGAAGCTTTCTTT; CDR3: CASKVPENTEAFF
size: .; D: TRBD1; J: TRBJ1-4; V: TRBV7-9; DNA: TGTGCCAGCAGTCGGACAGGCATGGCAACTAATGAAAAACTGTTTTTT; CDR3: CASSRTGMATNEKLFF
size: .; D: .; J: TRBJ1-5; V: TRBV2; DNA: TGTGCCAGCAGTGCGAGGTCGGATAGCAATCAGCCCCAGCATTTT; CDR3: CASSARSDSNQPQHF
size: .; D: TRBD1; J: TRBJ1-1; V: TRBV5-1; DNA: TGCGCCAGCAGCTTGGGGACAGGGGGTGCGAGCACTGAAGCTTTCTTT; CDR3: CASSLGTGGASTEAFF
size: few; D: TRBD1; J: TRBJ1-2; V: TRBV5-6; DNA: TGTGCCAGCAGCCCGGGACAGGTCTTATATGGCTACACCTTC; CDR3: CASSPGQVLYGYTF
size: few; D: TRBD1; J: TRBJ1-1; V: TRBV29-1; DNA: TGCAGCGTGGCCGCAGGGGGATACACTGAAGCTTTCTTT; CDR3: CSVAAGGYTEAFF
size: few; D: TRBD1; J: TRBJ2-3; V: TRBV6-1; DNA: TGTGCCAGCAAAGAAGAACCGGGACAGGGAGTCGGCGGTGTCACAGATACGCAGTATTTT; CDR3: CASKEEPGQGVGGVTDTQYF
size: once; D: .; J: TRBJ1-6; V: TRBV20-1; DNA: TGCAGTGCTAGACCACTGCTAGGAAATTCACCCCTCCACTTT; CDR3: CSARPLLGNSPLHF
size: .; D: .; J: TRBJ1-1; V: TRBV29-1; DNA: TGCAGCGTTGAGCCACAGGGATTCGGGAACACTGAAGCTTTCTTT; CDR3: CSVEPQGFGNTEAFF
size: .; D: .; J: TRBJ1-1; V: TRBV9; DNA: TGTGCCAGCAGCGTAGGTCTGGGAAACACTGGAGCTTTCTTT; CDR3: CASSVGLGNTGAFF
size: .; D: .; J: TRBJ1-2; V: TRBV7-9; DNA: TGTGCCAGCAGCTTAGCCGGTTTTAACTATGGCTACACCTTC; CDR3: CASSLAGFNYGYTF
size: few; D: .; J: TRBJ1-2; V: TRBV6-5; DNA: TGTGCCAGCAGTTACTCTATTAACTCTAACTATGGCTACACCTTC; CDR3: CASSYSINSNYGYTF